The T cell receptor beta chain described here comes from a study of T-cell reconstitution after alpha-beta-depleted transplantation in children. TCRbeta library construction was performed incorporating unique molecular identifiers. TCRdb called the PCR reads again in MiXCR, with one record for every CDR3 protein. The table records roughly 220,000 distinct CDR3 sequences, around 12% of them present only once. V was clipped by 4 bases and J by 0 bases, with 6 bases between them. CDR1 is KGHDR, CDR2 SFDVKD, per germline. This CDR3 is built from 14 residues. At least ten counts were recorded for this clonotype.

J is TRBJ1-5 and V is TRBV24-1; D unresolved. This receptor was taken from a human donor who donated a stem cell graft to a child with acute lymphoblastic leukemia. Source: PBMCs from the stem cell graft donor, taken from the stem cell graft. The CDR3 region has the DNA TGTGCCACCAGTGACCTCGATAGCAATCAGCCCCAGCATTTT. Encoded protein: CATSDLDSNQPQHF.